Each of the 6 T cell receptor beta chains below was sequenced from the same sample in a study of T cell repertoires in cytomegalovirus infection. Their antigen targets remain unknown. MiXCR, run by TCRdb on the reads, gives a single entry per CDR3 protein. This sample yields around 770,000 distinct CDR3 sequences, of which almost 30% are seen a single time; roughly 14% belongs to the top ten. Sequences were derived from cultured CD8+ T cells from PBMCs, sampled from culture after CMV antigen stimulation. These receptors came from a human donor in good health (CMV status not recorded). Some clones in this sample may be carry-over from other donors' samples.

V and J are TRBV6-5 and TRBJ1-1, with D possibly matching TRBD1 (5 bases). This CDR3 spans 15 amino acids. Per the germline V gene, CDR1 is MNHEY and CDR2 is SVGAGI. The germline V and J ends were trimmed by 0 bases and 2 bases, with 10 bases remaining between them. The CDR3: CASSYSGTANTEAFF. CDR3 DNA: TGTGCCAGCAGTTACTCGGGGACGGCAAACACTGAAGCTTTCTTT.

The chain uses TRBV23-1 and TRBJ2-7; D unresolved. TRBV23-1 is treated as an ORF (open reading frame) with a function not yet certain. The CDR3 is made up of 13 amino acids. The V gene lost 8 bases and the J gene lost 0 bases, with 11 bases spanning the gap. CDR3 in DNA: TGCGCCAGCGAAAGACTCAGCTCCTACGAGCAGTACGTC. Translation gives CASERLSSYEQYV.

This chain uses TRBV6-6 with TRBJ2-7, with D possibly TRBD2 on 6 matching bases. Trimming removed 2 bases at V and 7 bases at J, with 9 bases between. CDR1 is MNHNY, CDR2 SVGAGI, per germline (reference sequence). There are 12 residues in the CDR3. The CDR3 nucleotides are TGTGCCAGCAGTTACGAGGCGGGGGAGCAGTACGTC. Translating it yields CASSYEAGEQYV.

This clonotype was counted many times. The rearrangement uses TRBV12-3 or TRBV12-4 and TRBJ1-1; 8 bases are shared with TRBD1. The CDR3 spans 13 residues. Trimming cost V 7 bases and J 5 bases; bases outside gene matches: 6. CDR3 DNA: TGTGCCAGCAACGACAGGGGTGAGACTGAAGCTTTCTTT. It encodes CASNDRGETEAFF.

The V call is TRBV20-1, the J call TRBJ2-5, with D perhaps given as TRBD1 or TRBD2 (6 bases each). Per the germline V gene, CDR1 is DFQATT and CDR2 is SNEGSKA (reference sequence). V was pared by 5 bases and J by 1 base, with 14 bases between. The CDR3 loop spans 14 amino acids. DNA for the CDR3: TGCAGTGCTCCCAACGGGGGCTCCCAAGAGACCCAGTACTTC. Protein: CSAPNGGSQETQYF.

This clonotype was observed a few times. This chain connects TRBV7-9 to TRBJ2-3, with TRBD2 identical over 9 bases. The ends lost 6 bases at V and 0 bases at J; junction bases unmatched: 13. This CDR3 is built from 18 residues. Looked up from germline, CDR1 is SEHNR and CDR2 is FQNEAQ (reference sequence). The CDR3 nucleotides read TGTGCCAGCAGACGTGGGGCTAGCGGGGCCCTTAGCACAGATACGCAGTATTTT. It encodes CASRRGASGALSTDTQYF.